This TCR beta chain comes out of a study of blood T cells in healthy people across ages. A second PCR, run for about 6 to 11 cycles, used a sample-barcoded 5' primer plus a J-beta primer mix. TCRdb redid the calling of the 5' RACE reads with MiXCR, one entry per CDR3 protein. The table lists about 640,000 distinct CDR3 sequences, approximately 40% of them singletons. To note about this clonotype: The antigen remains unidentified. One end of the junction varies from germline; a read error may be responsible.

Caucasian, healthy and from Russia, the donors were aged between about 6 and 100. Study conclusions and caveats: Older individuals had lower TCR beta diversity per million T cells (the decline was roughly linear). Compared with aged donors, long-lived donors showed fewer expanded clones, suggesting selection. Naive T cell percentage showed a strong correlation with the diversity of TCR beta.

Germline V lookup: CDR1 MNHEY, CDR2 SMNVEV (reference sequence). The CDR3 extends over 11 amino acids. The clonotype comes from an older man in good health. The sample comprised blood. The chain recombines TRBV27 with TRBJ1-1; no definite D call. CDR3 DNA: TGTGCCAGCTTTCGGAACACTGAAGTTTTCTTT. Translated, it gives CASFRNTEVFF.